Listed below are T cell receptor beta chains from one sample, sequenced in a study of cytomegalovirus exposure and HLA in healthy donors. Generated by immunoSEQ multiplex PCR, the TCRdb table keeps only in-frame clones and is missing some. The repertoire holds more than 150,000 clones, with less than 85% as singletons. Input material: PBMCs. Every receptor here comes from a girl between 5 and 17 years old in good health and CMV-seropositive. The CDR3 runs from the conserved cysteine through the conserved F or W. D genes are given only for firm matches. A clone size is listed for some rows: how often the clone was seen (once, few, many), or a class if it is expanded.

cdr3_aa cdr3_nt v_call clone_size d_call j_call
CASSVEGPDTQYF TGTGCCAGCAGCGTGGAGGGCCCAGATACGCAGTATTTT TRBV9 - - TRBJ2-3
CASGLQGSTDTQYF TGTGCTAGTGGTTTGCAGGGCAGCACAGATACGCAGTATTTT TRBV12-5 - - TRBJ2-3
CASSVEELSGGELFF TGTGCCAGCAGCGTAGAGGAATTATCAGGCGGGGAGCTGTTTTTT TRBV9 - - TRBJ2-2
CASSLAAGGPYEQYF TGTGCCAGCAGCTTAGCAGCGGGGGGGCCCTACGAGCAGTACTTC TRBV7-2 - TRBD2 TRBJ2-7
CTSSQESRYNEQFF TGCACCAGCAGCCAAGAAAGCCGGTACAATGAGCAGTTCTTC TRBV1 - - TRBJ2-1
CASSPGLVNEQFF TGTGCCAGCAGCCCCGGACTGGTCAATGAGCAGTTCTTC TRBV6-5 - - TRBJ2-1
CASSLGTSGGTSTDTQYF TGTGCCAGCAGCCTTGGGACTAGCGGGGGGACTAGCACAGATACGCAGTATTTT TRBV7-7 - TRBD2 TRBJ2-3
CASSPGGGGAQYF TGCGCCAGCAGCCCAGGAGGGGGAGGGGCCCAGTACTTC TRBV4-1 - - TRBJ2-5
CASSFSSSYEQYF TGCGCCAGCAGCTTCTCTAGCTCCTACGAGCAGTACTTC TRBV5-1 once - TRBJ2-7
CASSQGGGQGSTEAFF TGCGCCAGCAGCCAAGGGGGGGGGCAGGGGAGCACTGAAGCTTTCTTT TRBV4-3 - - TRBJ1-1
CASKNSSSYNEQFF TGTGCCAGCAAAAACAGTAGCTCCTACAATGAGCAGTTCTTC TRBV2 - - TRBJ2-1
CAIRERGARTDTQYF TGTGCCATCAGAGAGCGGGGGGCCCGCACAGATACGCAGTATTTT TRBV10-3 - TRBD2 TRBJ2-3
CASSQDAGSGWNEQFF TGCGCCAGCAGCCAAGATGCGGGGAGTGGTTGGAATGAGCAGTTCTTC TRBV4-1 - - TRBJ2-1
CASRLRGFGYGYTF TGCGCCAGCAGATTACGAGGGTTTGGTTATGGCTACACCTTC TRBV5-1 - - TRBJ1-2
CASNLGASMTLLEQYF TGTGCCAGCAATTTGGGGGCGTCTATGACACTTTTGGAGCAGTACTTC TRBV5-8 - - TRBJ2-7
CASSLSGHTEAFF TGTGCCAGCAGTTTAAGCGGCCACACTGAAGCTTTCTTT TRBV27 - - TRBJ1-1
CASSPGGDETQYF TGTGCCAGCAGCCCCGGCGGGGATGAGACCCAGTACTTC TRBV7-6 - - TRBJ2-5
CASSPRGLAGDNEQFF TGTGCCAGCAGCCCGCGGGGACTAGCGGGGGACAATGAGCAGTTCTTC TRBV5-8 - TRBD2 TRBJ2-1
CASRGGARYNEQFF TGTGCCAGCAGAGGGGGGGCAAGGTACAATGAGCAGTTCTTC TRBV6-5 - - TRBJ2-1
CASIQATPPATGNTIYF TGTGCCAGCATCCAAGCGACTCCCCCGGCAACCGGAAACACCATATATTTT TRBV7-2 - - TRBJ1-3
CASSLGPQDRGNQPQHF TGTGCCAGCAGCTTAGGGCCCCAAGACAGGGGCAATCAGCCCCAGCATTTT TRBV11-3 - TRBD1 TRBJ1-5
CASRMGQGDEQYF TGCGCCAGCAGGATGGGACAGGGGGACGAGCAGTACTTC TRBV5-1 - TRBD1 TRBJ2-7
CASSELVAGPSETQYF TGTGCCAGCAGTGAACTGGTAGCGGGGCCCTCAGAGACCCAGTACTTC TRBV2 - TRBD2 TRBJ2-5
CASSKAGGLTDTQYF TGTGCCAGCAGCAAAGCGGGGGGGCTAACAGATACGCAGTATTTT TRBV7-2 - TRBD2 TRBJ2-3
CASSASPGTGGNYGYTF TGTGCCAGCAGTGCGTCCCCAGGGACAGGGGGCAACTATGGCTACACCTTC TRBV2 - TRBD1 TRBJ1-2
CASTLGPGGLKETQYF TGTGCCAGCACCCTGGGGCCTGGTGGGCTGAAAGAGACCCAGTACTTC TRBV11-2 - - TRBJ2-5
CASSPGQAIPENEAFF TGTGCCAGCTCGCCGGGACAGGCCATACCCGAGAATGAAGCTTTCTTT TRBV18 - TRBD1 TRBJ1-1
CASSSRDSETQYF TGTGCCAGCAGCTCCCGGGACAGCGAGACCCAGTACTTC TRBV7-9 - TRBD1 TRBJ2-5
CASSPQDRAAGYTF TGTGCCAGCTCACCGCAGGACAGGGCCGCTGGCTACACCTTC TRBV18 - TRBD1 TRBJ1-2
CASSLGQTLSTDTQYF TGTGCCAGCAGCTTGGGACAGACTCTTAGCACAGATACGCAGTATTTT TRBV7-6 - TRBD1 TRBJ2-3